The present T cell receptor beta chain was sequenced within a study of CD8 T cells in ankylosing spondylitis. Findings and caveats of the study: Disease-linked clones, CD8+, were relatively rare in peripheral blood. Some of these motif variants have turned up before, in reports on reactive arthritis synovial fluid and blood. Eight highly homologous variants made up a TCR beta motif, and this motif appeared characteristic of ankylosing spondylitis blood.

Using quantitative 5'-RACE with molecular barcodes, the authors made TCR beta libraries. In TCRdb, the 5' RACE reads were re-called with MiXCR into one record per CDR3 protein. The sample shows approximately 140,000 distinct CDR3 sequences, approximately 9.9% of them seen only once. This clonotype has ten or more counts. Its specificity is unknown. Material for sequencing was blood, either unsorted or a sorted T cell fraction (not recorded which). The TCR comes from a male donor with ankylosing spondylitis or in good health (not recorded which).

As DNA, the CDR3 is TGCAGCGGGGGTCGAGCATTAGATGAGCAGTTCTTC. Its translation: CSGGRALDEQFF. The gene calls are TRBV29-1 and TRBJ2-1, with no clear D. The germline V and J ends were trimmed by 7 bases and 8 bases, with 15 bases remaining between them. CDR1 is SQVTM and CDR2 is ANQGSEA in the germline V gene. CDR3 length equals 12 residues.